This T cell receptor (beta chain) stems from a study of shared clonotypes between healthy human individuals (dated by TCRdb to about 2020). As for the study more broadly: The cohort comprised two women and three men aged 18 to 49 years. To increase sequencing depth and limit assay-specific biases, different laboratories used diverse techniques to prepare libraries and sequence TCR repertoires. Blood TCR repertoires of five healthy adults were deeply sequenced to estimate repertoire size and the extent of clonotype sharing between individuals. Per donor, three plates each were used for CD4 naive and CD4 memory, two for CD8 naive, and one for CD8 memory. Each donor's leukapheresis produced roughly between about 0.8 and 10 billion PBMCs.

The CDR3 spans 14 residues, from the cysteine through the phenylalanine. Only CDR3 DNA remains: 42 bases, in frame from the first base. According to the germline V gene, CDR1 reads SGHVS and CDR2 reads FQNEAQ. About this clone itself: Which antigen it targets is not known. At one of its ends the junction is not consistent with the germline gene, which may arise from a read error.

Study-wide findings and limitations: The small number of donors limited the genetic and exposure-history diversity represented. Incomplete sequencing was indicated by rarefaction of sorted-subset datasets, despite the large sequencing depth. Compared with non-shared clonotypes, clonotypes shared by all four sorted-subset donors had higher generation probabilities. Only blood was sampled, and tissue TCR repertoires likely differ from those in blood. Naive subsets generally had larger estimated clonotype richness than memory subsets. Based on pairwise subsampling, the degree of clonotype sharing among donors was expected to be affected by sequencing depth. Sharing across a handful of donors was observed for approximately 5% of naive CD4, under 4% of naive CD8, over 2% of memory CD4, and around 0.4% of memory CD8 clonotypes.

The donors were healthy, HIV-negative adults who had no recently reported acute infections or vaccinations. Every donor was a Caucasian adult living in Nashville, Tennessee, USA. CD4+ T cells were enriched by magnetic negative selection, after which naive cells were positively selected on CD45RA and the negative fraction was taken as the memory subset. Blood was collected by leukapheresis, and PBMCs were isolated by Ficoll-Histopaque density gradient centrifugation and then cryopreserved in liquid nitrogen vapor phase. Purity and quantity of every magnetically sorted T cell population were checked by analytical flow cytometry. Genomic DNA was isolated from each sorted fraction and quantified by UV absorbance on a Nanodrop 2000c. TCR CDR3 regions were amplified from genomic DNA by multiplex PCR using the deep immunoSEQ assay. Extracted genomic DNA from each cell subset was distributed evenly across all wells of several immunoSEQ 96-well plates, and each plate was treated as a replicate. Each replicate PCR for sorted subsets received about 200 ng genomic DNA, equal to roughly 29,000 T cell genomes. The purified libraries were quantified using a Qubit 3.0 fluorometer, sized with a Bioanalyzer 2100, and then quantified again using the KAPA Library Quantification kit. Each immunoSEQ 96-well plate was sequenced on its own single-read 150-cycle Illumina NextSeq 550 flow cell. In the authors' own workflow: Because only junctional sequences without quality scores were contained in the immunoSEQ output, filtering matching that applied to full-length reads could not be performed. Sequences were annotated with PyIR, a Python wrapper for IgBLAST v1.9, using IMGT germline references to assign V/J genes and CDR3. Any read was removed if the V/J assignment was weak (E-value above 1e-6), the CDR3 was missing, or the read contained stop codons, out-of-frame junctions, or ambiguous translated residues. V3J clonotypes were defined as sequences sharing an identical inferred V gene, J gene, and CDR3 amino acid sequence. Percentage overlap between repertoires was calculated by dividing the number of shared unique clonotypes by the size of the smaller repertoire. Richness of each repertoire was evaluated using RTK rarefaction, the Chao1 estimator, and Recon v2.1 estimates of unobserved clonotypes. Generation probabilities were computed with OLGA for all TCRbeta clonotypes obtained by the gDNA method from several donors. TCRdb retrieved this table from immuneACCESS and kept in-frame rearrangements only. Not all clones are present; in checked studies, unresolved V genes account for under half, and no reason is known for the remainder. V and J calls and clone size follow that table, whereas D and trimming were derived from the DNA. The sample table shows about 980,000 clones, and about three quarters are seen once. The top ten constitute approximately 1.5% of the sample.

The sequence joins TRBV7-8 to TRBJ1-4; TRBD1 is possibly the D segment (5 matching bases). The sample taken for sequencing was memory CD4+ T cells sorted from blood. Explained via the paper, the cell subset or site label denotes: CD45RA-negative fraction. The TCR comes from a man aged 18 to 29 in good health. The encoded CDR3 is CASSLGVEGEKLFF. The DNA is as follows: TGTGCCAGCAGTTTAGGGGTTGAGGGAGAAAAACTGTTTTTT. With the portions outside the CDR3 filled from the reference TRBV7-8 and TRBJ1-4 genes, the complete variable region becomes GAGVSQSPRYKVAKRGQDVALRCDPISGHVSLFWYQQALGQGPEFLTYFQNEAQLDKSGLPSDRFFAERPEGSVSTLKIQRTQQEDSAVYLCASSLGVEGEKLFFGSGTQLSVL.